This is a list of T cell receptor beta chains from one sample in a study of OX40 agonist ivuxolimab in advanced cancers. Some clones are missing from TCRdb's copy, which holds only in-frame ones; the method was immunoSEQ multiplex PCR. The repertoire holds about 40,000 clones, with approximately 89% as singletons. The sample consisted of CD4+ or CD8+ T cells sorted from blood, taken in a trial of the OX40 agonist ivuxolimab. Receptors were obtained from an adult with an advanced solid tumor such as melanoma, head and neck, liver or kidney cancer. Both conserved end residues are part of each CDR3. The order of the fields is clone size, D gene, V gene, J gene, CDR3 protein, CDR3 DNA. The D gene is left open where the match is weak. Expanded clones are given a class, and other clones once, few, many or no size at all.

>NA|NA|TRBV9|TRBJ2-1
CASSVAETVYEQFF
TGTGCCAGCAGCGTAGCTGAGACAGTTTATGAGCAGTTCTTC
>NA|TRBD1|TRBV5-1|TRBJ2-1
CASSLSMTGGAYNEQFF
TGCGCCAGCAGCTTGTCCATGACAGGGGGCGCGTACAATGAGCAGTTCTTC
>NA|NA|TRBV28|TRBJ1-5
CASTHPREVRNQPQHF
TGTGCCAGCACCCACCCAAGGGAGGTTCGCAATCAGCCCCAGCATTTT
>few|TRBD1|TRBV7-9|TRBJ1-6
CASSLWVGTGSFSPLHF
TGTGCCAGCAGCCTATGGGTTGGGACAGGGAGTTTTTCACCCCTCCACTTT
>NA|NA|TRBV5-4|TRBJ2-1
CASSLIPTSAYNEQFF
TGTGCCAGCAGCTTGATCCCCACTTCGGCATACAATGAGCAGTTCTTC
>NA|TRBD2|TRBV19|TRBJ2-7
CASSIDAGGRSSYEQYF
TGTGCCAGTAGTATAGATGCGGGGGGACGGAGCTCCTACGAGCAGTACTTC
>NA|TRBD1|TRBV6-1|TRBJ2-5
CASSHDRGTGETQYF
TGTGCCAGCAGTCACGACAGGGGGACTGGGGAGACCCAGTACTTC
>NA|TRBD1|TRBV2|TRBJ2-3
CASIIFAGQADTQYF
TGTGCCAGCATCATTTTTGCGGGACAGGCAGATACGCAGTATTTT
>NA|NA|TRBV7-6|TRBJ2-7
CASSSTTVRDEQYF
TGTGCCAGCAGTTCCACAACAGTGCGGGACGAGCAGTACTTC
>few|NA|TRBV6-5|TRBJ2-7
CASSPGGYEQYF
TGTGCCAGCAGCCCGGGTGGCTACGAGCAGTACTTC
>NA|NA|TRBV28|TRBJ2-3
CASSFLGSSDTQYF
TGTGCCAGCAGTTTCCTCGGGAGCTCAGATACGCAGTATTTT
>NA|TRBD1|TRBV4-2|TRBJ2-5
CASSPGQHWETQYF
TGTGCCAGCAGCCCGGGACAGCATTGGGAGACCCAGTACTTC
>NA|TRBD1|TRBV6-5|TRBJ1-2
CASSLTGGVYGYTF
TGTGCCAGCAGTCTTACAGGGGGCGTCTATGGCTACACCTTC
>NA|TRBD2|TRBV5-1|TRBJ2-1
CASSLETSGALYNEQFF
TGCGCCAGCAGCTTGGAGACTAGCGGAGCTCTGTACAATGAGCAGTTCTTC
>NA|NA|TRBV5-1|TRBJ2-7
CASSLGQTPYEQYF
TGCGCCAGCAGCCTAGGGCAGACGCCCTACGAGCAGTACTTC
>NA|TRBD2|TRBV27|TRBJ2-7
CASSPEGTSGWDEQYF
TGTGCCAGCAGTCCGGAAGGGACTAGCGGGTGGGACGAGCAGTACTTC
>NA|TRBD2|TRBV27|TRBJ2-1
CASSTIPGLAGGPTGDEQFF
TGTGCCAGCAGCACGATCCCGGGACTAGCGGGAGGCCCTACGGGCGATGAGCAGTTCTTC